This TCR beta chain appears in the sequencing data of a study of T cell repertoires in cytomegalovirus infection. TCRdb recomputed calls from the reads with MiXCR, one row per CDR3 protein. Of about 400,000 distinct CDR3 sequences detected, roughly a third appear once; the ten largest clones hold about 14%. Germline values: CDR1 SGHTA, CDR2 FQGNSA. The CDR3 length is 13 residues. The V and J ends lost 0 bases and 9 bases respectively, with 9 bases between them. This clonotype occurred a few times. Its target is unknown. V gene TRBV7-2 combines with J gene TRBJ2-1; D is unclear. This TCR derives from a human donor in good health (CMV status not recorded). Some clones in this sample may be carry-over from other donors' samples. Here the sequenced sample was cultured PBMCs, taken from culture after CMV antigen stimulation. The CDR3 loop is CASSLAGGGEQFF. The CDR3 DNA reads TGTGCCAGCAGCTTAGCCGGTGGCGGTGAGCAGTTCTTC.